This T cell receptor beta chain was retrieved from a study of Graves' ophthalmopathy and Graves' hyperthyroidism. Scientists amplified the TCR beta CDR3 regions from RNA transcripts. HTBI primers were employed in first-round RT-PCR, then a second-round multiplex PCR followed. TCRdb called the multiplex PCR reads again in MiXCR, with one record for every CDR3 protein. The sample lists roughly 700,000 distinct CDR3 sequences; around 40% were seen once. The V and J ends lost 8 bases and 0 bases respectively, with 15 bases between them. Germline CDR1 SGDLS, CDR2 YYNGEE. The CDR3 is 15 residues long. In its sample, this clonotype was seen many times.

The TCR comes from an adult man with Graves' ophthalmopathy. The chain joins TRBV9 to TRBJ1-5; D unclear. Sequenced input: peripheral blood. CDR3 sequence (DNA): TGTGCCAGTAGTGTTGGAGGCTATAGCAATCAGCCCCAGCATTTT. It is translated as CASSVGGYSNQPQHF.